These T cell receptor beta chains were read from a single sample in a study of T cell responses to AZD1222 COVID-19 vaccine. Clones were sequenced by immunoSEQ multiplex PCR, and TCRdb holds only the in-frame ones, with some missing. The table records about 110,000 clones, approximately 91% of them present only once. The sequenced sample was peripheral blood, obtained on day 0 of AZD1222 vaccination. The receptors here all came from an adult in good health. The CDR3 runs from the conserved cysteine through the conserved F or W. Fields, in order: J gene, V gene, D gene, CDR3 DNA, CDR3 protein. The D gene is left open where the match is weak.

TRBJ2-5,TRBV11-2,-,TGTGCCAGCAGCTTAGGGCAAGAGACCCAGTACTTC,CASSLGQETQYF
TRBJ1-6,TRBV10-1,-,TGCGCCAGCAGTACTAGGTTGAGATCCTATAATTCACCCCTCCACTTT,CASSTRLRSYNSPLHF
TRBJ1-1,TRBV6-5,-,TGTGCCAGCAGGACGACGGTGAACACTGAAGCTTTCTTT,CASRTTVNTEAFF
TRBJ1-3,TRBV30,-,TGTGCCTGGAGTCGTAGAAGCTCTGGAAACACCATATATTTT,CAWSRRSSGNTIYF
TRBJ1-5,TRBV15,TRBD1,TGTGCCACCAGCAGAGTAAGGACAGGGGGGGTGCAGCCCCAGCATTTT,CATSRVRTGGVQPQHF
TRBJ1-3,TRBV30,-,TGTGCCTGGGGCGCAAGGGCGGGAAACACCATATATTTT,CAWGARAGNTIYF
TRBJ2-1,TRBV18,-,TGTGCCAGCTCACCTGTGGGGGCGGCCTACAATGAGCAGTTCTTC,CASSPVGAAYNEQFF
TRBJ1-5,TRBV30,-,TGTGCCTGGAGTGTTCAGGGGAATCAGCCCCAGCATTTT,CAWSVQGNQPQHF
TRBJ1-2,TRBV2,TRBD1,TGTGCCAGCACCGGACAGGGTGGAGGCTACACCTTC,CASTGQGGGYTF
TRBJ2-5,TRBV9,-,TGTGCCAGCAGCGTAAGTGAGGGTTCGTACCAAGAGACCCAGTACTTC,CASSVSEGSYQETQYF
TRBJ1-5,TRBV7-2,-,TGTGCCAGCAGCCCCGGGACCGCGCAGCCCCAGCATTTT,CASSPGTAQPQHF